The 10 T cell receptor beta chains below come from one sample, sequenced in a study of cytomegalovirus exposure and HLA in healthy donors. Vbeta (60) and Jbeta (13) primers were used in the PCR. The table came from immunoSEQ multiplex PCR; TCRdb's copy has only in-frame clones and leaves some out. The sample lists over 150,000 clones; around 81% were seen once. The specimen was PBMCs. Receptor source: a woman aged 25 to 45 in good health and CMV-seronegative.

This clone was seen more than once but under ten times. This chain connects TRBV6-1 to TRBJ2-6, with D unclear. V shed 1 base and J shed 0 bases, with 4 bases lying between them. The CDR3 contains 15 residues. Germline assignment: CDR1 MNHNS and CDR2 SASEGT. The CDR3 here is CASSEDSSGANVLTF. The CDR3 coding sequence is TGTGCCAGCAGTGAAGACAGCTCTGGGGCCAACGTCCTGACTTTC.

The chain employs TRBV9 and TRBJ2-3; possibly TRBD2 for D (5 bases). V gave up 4 bases and J gave up 6 bases, with 18 bases separating them. Germline V CDR1 and CDR2: SGDLS, YYNGEE. The CDR3 spans 15 residues. The DNA of the CDR3 is TGTGCCAGCAGCCCTGCGGGCTCTCTGGGCGATACGCAGTATTTT. Translating it yields CASSPAGSLGDTQYF.

The chain combines TRBV25-1 with TRBJ2-2, with D perhaps matching TRBD1 (5 bases). V lost 8 bases and J 1 base, leaving 11 bases between the germline ends. The germline V gene has CDR1 MGHDK and CDR2 SYGVNS. This CDR3 comprises 14 residues. The CDR3 sequence: CASARGQNTGELFF. CDR3 DNA: TGTGCCAGCGCACGCGGACAGAACACCGGGGAGCTGTTTTTT.

The chain combines TRBV2 with TRBJ2-6, with D possibly TRBD1 on 6 matching bases. Germline-derived CDR1 and CDR2 are SNHLY and FYNNEI. This CDR3 region has 16 residues. Trimming left V 5 bases short and J 0 bases short, with 11 bases between. This CDR3 is CASSSTGFSGANVLTF. CDR3 nucleotide sequence: TGTGCCAGCAGTTCGACAGGTTTCTCTGGGGCCAACGTCCTGACTTTC.

The chain carries TRBV7-2 and TRBJ2-5, with D uncertain. There are 13 residues in the CDR3. V was pared by 2 bases and J by 5 bases, with 9 bases between. Germline V gene lookup returns CDR1 SGHTA and CDR2 FQGNSA. CDR3 bases: TGTGCCAGCAGCTTAATTCTGCGGGAGACCCAGTACTTC. Its protein is CASSLILRETQYF.

CDR3 bases: TGTGCCAGCAGCGTAGCCGGACAGGGGGTTAACTATGGCTACACCTTC. Translated, it gives CASSVAGQGVNYGYTF. The V and J genes are TRBV9 and TRBJ1-2, with 10 nucleotides matching TRBD1. Losses at the gene ends were 0 bases for V and 1 base for J; bases not matched to a gene: 3. Germline values: CDR1 SGDLS, CDR2 YYNGEE. CDR3 length: 16 residues.

The genes are TRBV28 and TRBJ2-7, with D perhaps TRBD2 (6 bases). The CDR3 covers 16 residues. Germline V CDR1 and CDR2: MDHEN, SYDVKM. V was shortened by 3 bases and J by 0 bases, with 15 bases between the two germline ends. CDR3 loop: CASSFPSPTSSYEQYF. The CDR3 DNA sequence: TGTGCCAGCAGTTTCCCATCTCCGACTAGCTCCTACGAGCAGTACTTC.

This sequence joins TRBV5-5 and TRBJ2-2, with 8 bases matching TRBD2. After removal of 0 bases from V and 4 bases from J, the junction contained 8 bases not matched to a gene. CDR3 length equals 17 residues. Germline V lookup: CDR1 SGHKS, CDR2 YYEKEE (reference sequence). In DNA, the CDR3 is TGTGCCAGCAGCTTGGGACCGGGGGGGCCGGGCACCGGGGAGCTGTTTTTT. This sequence encodes CASSLGPGGPGTGELFF.

The chain links TRBV18 to TRBJ2-5, with no clear D. Germline V gene sequence: CDR1 KGHSH, CDR2 LQKENI. V was pared by 3 bases and J by 0 bases, with 5 bases between. This CDR3 is built from 13 residues. CDR3 sequence (DNA): TGTGCCAGCTCACCTCAGTACCAAGAGACCCAGTACTTC. It translates to CASSPQYQETQYF.

The count of this clone is one. This CDR3 is also generated by other DNA sequences in the sample. The chain employs TRBV28 and TRBJ2-5; 9 positions agree with TRBD2. The V and J ends lost 3 bases and 4 bases, in that order; junction bases with no gene match: 3. This CDR3 has 14 amino acids. Germline lookup yields CDR1 MDHEN and CDR2 SYDVKM. Here the CDR3 DNA reads TGTGCCAGCAGTTTGGCGGGGGGGGTAGAGACCCAGTACTTC. Translated: CASSLAGGVETQYF. Together with reference TRBV28 and TRBJ2-5, the CDR3 gives the full variable domain: DVKVTQSSRYLVKRTGEKVFLECVQDMDHENMFWYRQDPGLGLRLIYFSYDVKMKEKGDIPEGYSVSREKKERFSLILESASTNQTSMYLCASSLAGGVETQYFGPGTRLLVL.